One sample yielded the 6 T cell receptor beta chains listed below, sequenced in a study of cytomegalovirus exposure and HLA in healthy donors. Amplification used 60 Vbeta primers and 13 Jbeta primers. Clones were sequenced by immunoSEQ multiplex PCR, and TCRdb holds only the in-frame ones, with some missing. The sample lists fewer than 40,000 clones; about 60% were seen once. The material sequenced was PBMCs. The receptors derive from a man aged 45-65 years in good health and CMV-seropositive.

This rearrangement joins TRBV27 to TRBJ1-4, with 7 bases matching TRBD1. The J segment lost 11 bases and the V segment lost 6 bases, leaving 6 bases of the junction unmatched. Looked up from germline, CDR1 is MNHEY and CDR2 is SMNVEV (reference sequence). CDR3 length: 12 residues. The CDR3 DNA is TGTGCCAGCAGCCCCCAGGGACAGAAACTGTTTTTT. It specifies CASSPQGQKLFF. Using reference TRBV27 and TRBJ1-4 for the parts outside the CDR3, the full variable domain is EAQVTQNPRYLITVTGKKLTVTCSQNMNHEYMSWYRQDPGLGLRQIYYSMNVEVTDKGDVPEGYKVSRKEKRNFPLILESPSPNQTSLYFCASSPQGQKLFFGSGTQLSVL.

CDR3 in DNA: TGTGCCAGCAGCGGGACTAGAGGGGATGAGCAGTTCTTC. Its protein product is CASSGTRGDEQFF. This chain uses TRBV6-6 with TRBJ2-1; 8 bases match TRBD2. V shed 6 bases and J 8 bases; nucleotides not matched to a gene: 6. CDR1 and CDR2 (germline): MNHNY, SVGAGI (reference sequence). CDR3 size: 13 residues.

V is TRBV29-1 and J is TRBJ1-5; 10 bases line up with TRBD1. Germline assignment: CDR1 SQVTM and CDR2 ANQGSEA. The CDR3 loop spans 15 amino acids. Trimming at V came to 4 bases and at J to 2 bases, leaving 5 bases not matched to a gene. As DNA, the CDR3 is TGCAGCGTTGTAGTGGGGACAGGGGGCAATCAGCCCCAGCATTTT. This encodes CSVVVGTGGNQPQHF.

The chain couples TRBV23-1 to TRBJ1-2; perhaps TRBD1 as D (6 bases). TRBV23-1 is placed among ORFs of uncertain function. V lost 7 bases and J 3 bases, leaving 15 bases between the germline ends. This CDR3 is built from 14 residues. DNA of the CDR3: TGCGCCAGCAACCTCCGCTCAGGGGACTATGGCTACACCTTC. Translating gives CASNLRSGDYGYTF.

The rearrangement joins TRBV2 to TRBJ1-5; D is unresolved. In germline, CDR1 is SNHLY, CDR2 FYNNEI. The ends were cut back, 4 bases at V and 12 bases at J, with 16 bases in the middle. CDR3 size: 13 residues. The CDR3 DNA is TGTGCCAGCAGTGCTGAGTCCGGGAAGGTCCAGCATTTT. Translating gives CASSAESGKVQHF.

The chain couples TRBV18 to TRBJ2-3; D ambiguous. The CDR3 extends over 10 amino acids. The V gene's germline CDR1 is KGHSH and CDR2 LQKENI. Trimming stripped 8 bases from V and 7 bases from J, with 7 bases between. CDR3 sequence (DNA): TGTGCCAGCCGCGAAAATACGCAGTATTTT. Translated, it gives CASRENTQYF.